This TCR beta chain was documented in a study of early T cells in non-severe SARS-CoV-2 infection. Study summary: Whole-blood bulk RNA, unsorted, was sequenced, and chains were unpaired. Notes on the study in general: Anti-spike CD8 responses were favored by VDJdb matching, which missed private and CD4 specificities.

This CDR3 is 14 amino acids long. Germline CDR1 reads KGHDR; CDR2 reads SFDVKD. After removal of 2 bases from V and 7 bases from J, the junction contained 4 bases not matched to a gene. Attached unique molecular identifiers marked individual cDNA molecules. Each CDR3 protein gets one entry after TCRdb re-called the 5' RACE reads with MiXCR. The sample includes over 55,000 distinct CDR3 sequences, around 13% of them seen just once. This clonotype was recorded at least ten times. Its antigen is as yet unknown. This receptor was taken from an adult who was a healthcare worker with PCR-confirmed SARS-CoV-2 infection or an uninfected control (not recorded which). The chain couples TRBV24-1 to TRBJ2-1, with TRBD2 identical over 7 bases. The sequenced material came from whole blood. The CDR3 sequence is CATSDWGGSNEQFF. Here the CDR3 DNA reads TGTGCCACCAGTGATTGGGGCGGGAGTAATGAGCAGTTCTTC.